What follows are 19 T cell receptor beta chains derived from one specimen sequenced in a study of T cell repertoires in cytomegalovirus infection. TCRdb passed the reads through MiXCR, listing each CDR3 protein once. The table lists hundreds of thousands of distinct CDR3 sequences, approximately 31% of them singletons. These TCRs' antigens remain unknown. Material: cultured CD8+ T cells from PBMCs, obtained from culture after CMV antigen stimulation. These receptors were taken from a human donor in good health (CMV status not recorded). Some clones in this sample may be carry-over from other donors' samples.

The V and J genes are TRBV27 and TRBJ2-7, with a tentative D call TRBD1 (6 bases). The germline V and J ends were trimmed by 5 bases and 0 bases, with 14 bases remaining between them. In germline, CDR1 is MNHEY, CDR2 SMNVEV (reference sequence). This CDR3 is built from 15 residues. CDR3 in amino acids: CASSVPGTPSYEQYF. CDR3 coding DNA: TGTGCCAGCAGTGTCCCCGGGACACCCTCCTACGAGCAGTACTTC.

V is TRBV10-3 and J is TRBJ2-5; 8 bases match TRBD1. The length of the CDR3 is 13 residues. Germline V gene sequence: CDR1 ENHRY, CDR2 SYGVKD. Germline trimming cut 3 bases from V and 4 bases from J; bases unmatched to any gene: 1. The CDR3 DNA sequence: TGTGCCATCAGTGATGGGACAGGAGAGACCCAGTACTTC. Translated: CAISDGTGETQYF.

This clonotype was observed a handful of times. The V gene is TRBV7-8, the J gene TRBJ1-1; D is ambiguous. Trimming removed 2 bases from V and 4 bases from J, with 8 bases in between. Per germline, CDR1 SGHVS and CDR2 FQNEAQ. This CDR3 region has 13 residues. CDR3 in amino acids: CASSLPPGTEAFF. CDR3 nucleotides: TGTGCCAGCAGCTTACCCCCTGGCACTGAAGCTTTCTTT.

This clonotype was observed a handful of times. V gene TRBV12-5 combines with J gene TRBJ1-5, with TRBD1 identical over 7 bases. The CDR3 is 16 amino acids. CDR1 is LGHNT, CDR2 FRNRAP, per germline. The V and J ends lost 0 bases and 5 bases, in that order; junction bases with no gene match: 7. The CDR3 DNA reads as TGTGCTAGTGGTTTGGTACTCGAGAGGGGGCATCAGCCCCAGCATTTT. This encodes CASGLVLERGHQPQHF.

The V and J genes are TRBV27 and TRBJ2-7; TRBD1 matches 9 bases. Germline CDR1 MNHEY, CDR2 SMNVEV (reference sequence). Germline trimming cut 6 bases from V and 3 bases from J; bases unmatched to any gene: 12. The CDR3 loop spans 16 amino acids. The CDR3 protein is CASSITPRDRVYEQYV. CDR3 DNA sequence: TGTGCCAGCAGCATAACTCCGCGGGACAGGGTCTACGAGCAGTACGTC.

CDR3 in DNA: TGCAGCGTTGAAGGCGGGGGGGGCTCCTACAATGAGCAGTTCTTC. This translates into CSVEGGGGSYNEQFF. V gene TRBV29-1 combines with J gene TRBJ2-1, with TRBD2 matching 9 bases. Trimming took 1 base from V and 0 from J; bases not matched to a gene: 1. Germline V lookup: CDR1 SQVTM, CDR2 ANQGSEA. This CDR3 spans 15 amino acids.

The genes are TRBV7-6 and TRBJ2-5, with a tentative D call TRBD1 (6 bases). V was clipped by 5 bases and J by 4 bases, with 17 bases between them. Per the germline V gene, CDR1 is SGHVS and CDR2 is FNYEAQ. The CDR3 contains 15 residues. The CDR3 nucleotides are TGTGCCAGCAGCCTAAACAGGGTAGTCGTAGAGACCCAGTACTTC. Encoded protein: CASSLNRVVVETQYF.

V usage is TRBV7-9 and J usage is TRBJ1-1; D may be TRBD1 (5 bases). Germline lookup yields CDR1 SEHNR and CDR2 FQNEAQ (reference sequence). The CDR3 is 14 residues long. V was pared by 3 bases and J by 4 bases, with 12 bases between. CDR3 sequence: CASSFWDAVTEAFF. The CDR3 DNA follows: TGTGCCAGCAGCTTTTGGGACGCGGTCACTGAAGCTTTCTTT.

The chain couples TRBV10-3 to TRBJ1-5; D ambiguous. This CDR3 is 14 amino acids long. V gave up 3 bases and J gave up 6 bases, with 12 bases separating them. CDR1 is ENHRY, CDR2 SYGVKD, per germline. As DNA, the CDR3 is TGTGCCATCAGTGACGCAGGTCTCGGTCAGCCCCAGCATTTT. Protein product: CAISDAGLGQPQHF.

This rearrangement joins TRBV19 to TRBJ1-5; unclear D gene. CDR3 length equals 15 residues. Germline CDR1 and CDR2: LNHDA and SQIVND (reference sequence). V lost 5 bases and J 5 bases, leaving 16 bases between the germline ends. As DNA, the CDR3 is TGTGCCAGTAGTCCGCGGACCTTAACACATCAGCCCCAGCATTTT. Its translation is CASSPRTLTHQPQHF.

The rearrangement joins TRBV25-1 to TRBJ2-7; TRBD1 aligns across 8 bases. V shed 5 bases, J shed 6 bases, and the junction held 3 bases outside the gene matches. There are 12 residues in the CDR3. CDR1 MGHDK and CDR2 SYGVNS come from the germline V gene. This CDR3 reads CASSPGGTEQYF. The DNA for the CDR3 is TGTGCCAGCAGTCCAGGGGGCACCGAGCAGTACTTC.

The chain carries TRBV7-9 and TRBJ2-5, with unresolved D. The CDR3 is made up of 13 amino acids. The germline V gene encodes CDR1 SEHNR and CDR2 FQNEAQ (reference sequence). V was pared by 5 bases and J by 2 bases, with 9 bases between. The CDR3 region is CASSPRLQETQYF. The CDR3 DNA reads TGTGCCAGCAGCCCCCGCTTACAAGAGACCCAGTACTTC.

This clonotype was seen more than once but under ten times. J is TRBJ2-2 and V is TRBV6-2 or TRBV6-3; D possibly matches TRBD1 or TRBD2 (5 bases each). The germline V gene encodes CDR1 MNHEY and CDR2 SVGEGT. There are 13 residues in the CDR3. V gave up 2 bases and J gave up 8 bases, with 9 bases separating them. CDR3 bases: TGTGCCAGCAGTTACACTGAGGGGGGGGAGCTGTTTTTT. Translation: CASSYTEGGELFF.

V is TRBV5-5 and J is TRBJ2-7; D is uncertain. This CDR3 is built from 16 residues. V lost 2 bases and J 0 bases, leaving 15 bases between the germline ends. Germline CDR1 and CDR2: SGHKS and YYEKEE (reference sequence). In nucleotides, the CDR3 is TGTGCCAGCAGCTTAGTGCCCCAGCGAAGCTCCTACGAGCAGTACGTC. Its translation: CASSLVPQRSSYEQYV.

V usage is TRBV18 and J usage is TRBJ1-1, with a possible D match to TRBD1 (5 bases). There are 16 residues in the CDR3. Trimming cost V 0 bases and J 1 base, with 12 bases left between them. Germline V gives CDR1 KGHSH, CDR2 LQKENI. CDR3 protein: CASSPPGGVTNTEAFF. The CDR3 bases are TGTGCCAGCTCACCACCGGGGGGGGTAACGAACACTGAAGCTTTCTTT.

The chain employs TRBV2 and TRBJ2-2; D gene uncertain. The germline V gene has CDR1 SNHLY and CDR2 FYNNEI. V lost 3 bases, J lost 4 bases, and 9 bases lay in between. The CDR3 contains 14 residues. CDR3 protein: CASSDSPGTGELFF. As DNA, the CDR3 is TGTGCCAGCAGTGACTCCCCAGGCACCGGGGAGCTGTTTTTT.

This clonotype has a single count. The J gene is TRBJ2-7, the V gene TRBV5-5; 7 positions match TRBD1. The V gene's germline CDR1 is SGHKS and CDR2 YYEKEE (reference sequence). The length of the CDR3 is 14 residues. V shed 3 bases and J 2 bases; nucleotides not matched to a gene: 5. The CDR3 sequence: CASSWDSNTYEQYF. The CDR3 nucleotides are TGTGCCAGCAGCTGGGACAGTAACACCTACGAGCAGTACTTC.

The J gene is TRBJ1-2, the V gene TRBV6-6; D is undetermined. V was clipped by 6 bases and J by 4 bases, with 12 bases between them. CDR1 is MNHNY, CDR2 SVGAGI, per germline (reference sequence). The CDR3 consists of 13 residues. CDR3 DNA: TGTGCCAGCAGCCTCGACACCCTCTATGGCTACACCTTC. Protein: CASSLDTLYGYTF.

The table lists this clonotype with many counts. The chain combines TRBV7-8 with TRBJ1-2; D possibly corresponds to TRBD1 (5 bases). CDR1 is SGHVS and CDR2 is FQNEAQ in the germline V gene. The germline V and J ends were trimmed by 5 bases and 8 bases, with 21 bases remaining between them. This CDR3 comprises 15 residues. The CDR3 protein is CASSPPLPRGGGYTF. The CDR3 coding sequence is TGTGCCAGCAGCCCCCCCCTACCAAGGGGCGGAGGCTACACCTTC.